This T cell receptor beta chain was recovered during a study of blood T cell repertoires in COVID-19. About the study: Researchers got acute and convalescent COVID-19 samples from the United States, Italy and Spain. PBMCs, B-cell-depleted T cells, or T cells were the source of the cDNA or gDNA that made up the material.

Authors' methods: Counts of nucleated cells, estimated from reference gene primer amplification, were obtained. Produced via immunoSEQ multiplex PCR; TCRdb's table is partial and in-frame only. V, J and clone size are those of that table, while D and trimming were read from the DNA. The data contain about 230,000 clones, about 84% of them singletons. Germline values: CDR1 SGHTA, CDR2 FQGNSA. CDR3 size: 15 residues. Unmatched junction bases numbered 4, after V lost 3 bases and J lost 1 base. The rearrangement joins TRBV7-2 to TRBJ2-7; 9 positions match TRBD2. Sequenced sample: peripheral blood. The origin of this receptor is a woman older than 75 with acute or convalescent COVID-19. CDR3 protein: CASSFSGGLSYEQYF. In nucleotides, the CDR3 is TGTGCCAGCAGCTTCAGCGGGGGGCTTTCCTACGAGCAGTACTTC.